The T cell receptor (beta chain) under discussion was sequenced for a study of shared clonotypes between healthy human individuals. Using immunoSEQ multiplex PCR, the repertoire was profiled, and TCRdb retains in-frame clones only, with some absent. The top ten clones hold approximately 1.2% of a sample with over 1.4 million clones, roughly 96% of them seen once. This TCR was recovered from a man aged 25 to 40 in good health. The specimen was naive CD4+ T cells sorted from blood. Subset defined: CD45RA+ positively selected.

CDR3 sequence reads: CATSRGPTGTNEKLFF. CDR3 nucleotide sequence: TGTGCCACCAGCAGAGGCCCGACAGGAACTAATGAAAAACTGTTTTTT. V and J are TRBV15 and TRBJ1-4; TRBD1 might be the D (6 bases). Trimming cost V 1 base and J 1 base, with 10 bases left between them. Germline CDR1 LNHNV, CDR2 YYDKDF (reference sequence). The CDR3 is made up of 16 amino acids.